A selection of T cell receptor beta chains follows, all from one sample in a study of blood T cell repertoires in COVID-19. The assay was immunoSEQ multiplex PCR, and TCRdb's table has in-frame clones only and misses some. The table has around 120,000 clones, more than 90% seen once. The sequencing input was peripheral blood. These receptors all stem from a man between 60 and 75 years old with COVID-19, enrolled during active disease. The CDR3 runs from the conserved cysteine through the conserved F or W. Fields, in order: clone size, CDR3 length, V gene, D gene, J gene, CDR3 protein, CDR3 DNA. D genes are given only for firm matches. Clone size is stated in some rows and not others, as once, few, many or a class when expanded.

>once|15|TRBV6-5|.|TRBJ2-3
CASSRDIASTDTQYF
TGTGCCAGCAGCAGGGACATTGCTAGCACAGATACGCAGTATTTT
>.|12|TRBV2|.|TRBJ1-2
CASSDDSRGYTF
TGTGCCAGCAGTGATGACAGTAGGGGCTACACCTTC
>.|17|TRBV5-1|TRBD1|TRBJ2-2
CASSLVGQGKNTGELFF
TGCGCCAGCAGCTTGGTAGGACAGGGGAAGAACACCGGGGAGCTGTTTTTT
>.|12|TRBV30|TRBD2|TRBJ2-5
CAGEAGGLSQYF
TGTGCCGGTGAAGCGGGAGGGCTGTCCCAGTACTTC
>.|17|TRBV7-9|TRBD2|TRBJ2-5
CASSLVPRLAGGETQYF
TGTGCCAGCAGCTTAGTCCCGCGTCTAGCGGGCGGAGAGACCCAGTACTTC
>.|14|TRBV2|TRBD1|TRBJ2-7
CASPRDRGSYEQYF
TGTGCCAGCCCCCGAGACAGGGGGTCGTACGAGCAGTACTTC
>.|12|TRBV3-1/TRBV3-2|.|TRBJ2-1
CASSQDEDEQFF
TGTGCCAGCAGCCAAGATGAGGATGAGCAGTTCTTC
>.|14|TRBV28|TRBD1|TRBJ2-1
CASSLGQSYNEQFF
TGTGCCAGCAGTTTGGGACAGAGTTACAATGAGCAGTTCTTC
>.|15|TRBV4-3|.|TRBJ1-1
CASSQDGAGNTEAFF
TGCGCCAGCAGCCAAGATGGGGCAGGGAACACTGAAGCTTTCTTT
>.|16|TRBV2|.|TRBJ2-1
CASSIHSIPDYNEQFF
TGTGCCAGCAGTATCCACTCGATCCCTGACTACAATGAGCAGTTCTTC
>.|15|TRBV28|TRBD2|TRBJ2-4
CASSLPRTSGYIQYF
TGTGCCAGCAGTCTCCCCCGGACTAGTGGATACATTCAGTACTTC
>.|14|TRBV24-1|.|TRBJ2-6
CATSDGAGANVLTF
TGTGCCACCTCCGATGGAGCTGGGGCCAACGTCCTGACTTTC
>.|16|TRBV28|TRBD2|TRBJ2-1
CASTFPSSGSNNEQFF
TGTGCCAGCACCTTTCCCTCTAGCGGGAGTAACAATGAGCAGTTCTTC
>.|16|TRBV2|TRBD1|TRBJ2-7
CASSEARDRGLYEQYF
TGTGCCAGCAGTGAAGCGCGGGACAGGGGTCTCTACGAGCAGTACTTC
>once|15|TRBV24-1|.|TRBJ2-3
CATSENDREVDTQYF
TGTGCCACCAGTGAGAATGACAGGGAGGTAGATACGCAGTATTTT
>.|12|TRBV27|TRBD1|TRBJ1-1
CASSRTGTEAFF
TGTGCCAGCAGTCGGACAGGGACTGAAGCTTTCTTT
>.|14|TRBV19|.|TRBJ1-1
CASMSDSLNTEAFF
TGTGCCAGTATGTCCGATTCCCTAAACACTGAAGCTTTCTTT
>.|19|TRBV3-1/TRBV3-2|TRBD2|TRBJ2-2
CASSQDWGRDQANTGELFF
TGTGCCAGCAGCCAAGATTGGGGGAGGGACCAAGCGAACACCGGGGAGCTGTTTTTT
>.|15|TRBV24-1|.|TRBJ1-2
CATSDEGRGAYGYTF
TGTGCCACCAGTGACGAGGGGCGCGGGGCCTATGGCTACACCTTC
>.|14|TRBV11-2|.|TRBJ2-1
CASSKQGSRNEQFF
TGTGCCAGCAGCAAACAGGGATCGAGGAATGAGCAGTTCTTC
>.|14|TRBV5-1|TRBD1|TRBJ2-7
CASSSGTGGYEQYF
TGCGCCAGCAGCTCCGGGACAGGGGGCTACGAGCAGTACTTC
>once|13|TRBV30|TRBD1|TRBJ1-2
CAWGTEATYGYTF
TGTGCCTGGGGGACAGAGGCAACCTATGGCTACACCTTC
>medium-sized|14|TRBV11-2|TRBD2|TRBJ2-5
CASSLSSGRETQYF
TGTGCCAGCAGCTTAAGTAGCGGGAGGGAGACCCAGTACTTC
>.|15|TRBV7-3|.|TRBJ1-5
CASSLTGDSNQPQHF
TGTGCCAGCAGCCTGACAGGAGATAGCAATCAGCCCCAGCATTTT
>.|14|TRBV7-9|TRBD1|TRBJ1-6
CASSVPGQGSPLHF
TGTGCCAGCAGCGTCCCGGGACAGGGTTCACCCCTCCACTTT
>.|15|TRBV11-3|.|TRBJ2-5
CASSSPAEGWETQYF
TGTGCCAGCAGCTCCCCGGCGGAGGGATGGGAGACCCAGTACTTC
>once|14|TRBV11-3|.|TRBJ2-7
CASSTSEVSYEQYF
.
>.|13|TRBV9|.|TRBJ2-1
CASSDSQGNEQFF
TGTGCCAGCAGCGATTCCCAGGGGAATGAGCAGTTCTTC